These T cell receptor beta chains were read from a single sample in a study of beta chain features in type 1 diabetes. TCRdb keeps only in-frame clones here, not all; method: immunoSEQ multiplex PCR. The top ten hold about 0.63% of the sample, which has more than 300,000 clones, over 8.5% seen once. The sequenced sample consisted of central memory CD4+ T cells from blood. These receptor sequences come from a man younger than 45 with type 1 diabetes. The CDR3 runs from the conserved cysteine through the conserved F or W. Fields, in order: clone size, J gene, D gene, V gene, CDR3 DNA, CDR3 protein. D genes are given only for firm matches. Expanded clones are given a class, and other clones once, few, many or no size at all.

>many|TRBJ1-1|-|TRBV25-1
TGTGCCAGCGGAGTTCAGGGAACTGAAGCTTTCTTT
CASGVQGTEAFF
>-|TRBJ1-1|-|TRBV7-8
TGTGCCAGCAGCTTAGATACAGGTTTTGGTGAAGCTTTCTTT
CASSLDTGFGEAFF
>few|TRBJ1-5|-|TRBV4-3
TGCGCCAGCAGCCAAGATCCGGCGGGGTTGTATCAGCCCCAGCATTTT
CASSQDPAGLYQPQHF
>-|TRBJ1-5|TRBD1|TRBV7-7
TGTGCTAGCAGCTCCCCGCGGACAGGGGGAAATCAGCCCCAGCATTTT
CASSSPRTGGNQPQHF
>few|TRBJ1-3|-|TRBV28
TGTGCCAGCAACGGGGGGACGTTTGGAAACACCATATATTTT
CASNGGTFGNTIYF
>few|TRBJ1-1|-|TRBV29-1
TGCAGCGGGTCCCCGGGTTCCACTGAAGCTTTCTTT
CSGSPGSTEAFF
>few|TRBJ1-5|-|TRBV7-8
TGTGCCAGCAGGGGCGGGACGGGTGCGCAGCCCCAGCATTTT
CASRGGTGAQPQHF
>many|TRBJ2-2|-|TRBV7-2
TGTGCCAGCAGCCCCAGGTCACCCGGGGAGCTGTTTTTT
CASSPRSPGELFF
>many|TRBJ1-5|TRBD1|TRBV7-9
TGTGCCAGCAGCTTAGACAGGGGGGACCAGCCCCAGCATTTT
CASSLDRGDQPQHF
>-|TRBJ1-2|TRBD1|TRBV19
TGTGCCAGTAGTATAGCACAGGGGGCGAGTGGCTACACCTTC
CASSIAQGASGYTF
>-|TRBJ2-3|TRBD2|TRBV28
TGTGCCAGCAGTTCAGCGGGAGGGAGGACAGATACGCAGTATTTT
CASSSAGGRTDTQYF
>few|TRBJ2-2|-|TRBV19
TGTGCCAGTAGTATCGGGTTGACCGACACCGGGGAGCTGTTTTTT
CASSIGLTDTGELFF
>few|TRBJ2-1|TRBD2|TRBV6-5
TGTGCCAGCAGGTCCGGGACTACAAGGGGCAATGAGCAGTTCTTC
CASRSGTTRGNEQFF
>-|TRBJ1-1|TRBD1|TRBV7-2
TGTGCCAGCAGCGTCCCTCCGGGACAGATCAACACTGAAGCTTTCTTT
CASSVPPGQINTEAFF
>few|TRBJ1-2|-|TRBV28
TGTGCCAGCAGTTTAGGAGGGCTCGGTGGCTACACCTTC
CASSLGGLGGYTF
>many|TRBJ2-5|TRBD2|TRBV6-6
TGTGCCAGCAAAACTAGCGCGTTCCAAGAGACCCAGTACTTC
CASKTSAFQETQYF
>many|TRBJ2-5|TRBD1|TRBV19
TGTGCCAGTAGTATACCCCAAAGCAGGGGGCGCGGAGAGACCCAGTACTTC
CASSIPQSRGRGETQYF
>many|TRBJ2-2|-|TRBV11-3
TGTGCCAGCAGCCCCGGGACCGCGAACACCGGGGAGCTGTTTTTT
CASSPGTANTGELFF
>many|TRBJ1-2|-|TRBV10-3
TGTGCCATCAGAGAACAGCAGGGGTACGGCTACACCTTC
CAIREQQGYGYTF
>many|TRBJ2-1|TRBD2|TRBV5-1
TGCGCCAGCAGCTTACAAGCGGGAGGAAACTACAATGAGCAGTTCTTC
CASSLQAGGNYNEQFF
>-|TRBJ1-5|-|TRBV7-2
TGTGCCAGCAGCTTCCGGTATAATAGCAATCAGCCCCAGCATTTT
CASSFRYNSNQPQHF
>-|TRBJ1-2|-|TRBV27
TGTGCCAGCAGAGCGGATGGACAGTCTAACTATGGCTACACCTTC
CASRADGQSNYGYTF
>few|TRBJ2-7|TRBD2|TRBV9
TGTGCCAGCAGCGCCACCGGGACTAGTCTCGAGCAGTACTTC
CASSATGTSLEQYF
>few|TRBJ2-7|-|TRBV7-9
TGTGCCAGCAGCTTAGCGCCATTAAGGGAGCAGTACTTC
CASSLAPLREQYF
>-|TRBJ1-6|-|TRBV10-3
TGTGCCATCAGTGGGCAGGTGAATTCACCCCTCCACTTT
CAISGQVNSPLHF
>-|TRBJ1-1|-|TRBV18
TGTGCCAGCTCCGAATCCAGTGGGGAGAACACTGAAGCTTTCTTT
CASSESSGENTEAFF
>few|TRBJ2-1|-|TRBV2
TGTGCCAGCAACCTAGAACAGGGTAATGAGCAGTTCTTC
CASNLEQGNEQFF
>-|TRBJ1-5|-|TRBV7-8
TGTGCCAGCAGCTTAGGGAGGTCACGGCCCCAGCATTTT
CASSLGRSRPQHF
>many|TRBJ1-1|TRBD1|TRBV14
TGTGCCAGCAGCCACAGACAGGGCTCCACTGAAGCTTTCTTT
CASSHRQGSTEAFF
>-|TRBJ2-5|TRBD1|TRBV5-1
TGCGCCAGCAGCCTTGGACAGGCGATACAAGAGACCCAGTACTTC
CASSLGQAIQETQYF
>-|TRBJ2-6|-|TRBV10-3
TGTGCCATCAGTGAGTCCGGGGGAGCGGGGGCCAACGTCCTGACTTTC
CAISESGGAGANVLTF
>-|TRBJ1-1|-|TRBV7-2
TGTGCCAGCAGGACTCAGGGGAACACTGAAGCTTTCTTT
CASRTQGNTEAFF
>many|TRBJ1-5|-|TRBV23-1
TGCGCCAGCAGTCCCCCCATCCCCCAGCATTTT
CASSPPIPQHF
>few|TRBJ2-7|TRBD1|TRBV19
TGTGCCAGTAAAGTCGGACAGGGACTCTCCTACGAGCAGTACTTC
CASKVGQGLSYEQYF